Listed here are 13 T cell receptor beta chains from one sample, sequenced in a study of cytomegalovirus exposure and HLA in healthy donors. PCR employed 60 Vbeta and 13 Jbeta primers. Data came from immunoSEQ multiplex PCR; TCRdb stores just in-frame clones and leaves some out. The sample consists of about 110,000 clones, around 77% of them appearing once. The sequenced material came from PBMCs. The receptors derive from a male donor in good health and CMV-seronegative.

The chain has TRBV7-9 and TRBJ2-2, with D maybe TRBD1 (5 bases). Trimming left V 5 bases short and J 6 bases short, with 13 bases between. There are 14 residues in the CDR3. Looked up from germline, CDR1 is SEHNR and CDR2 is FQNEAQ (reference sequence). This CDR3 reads CASSPTEPPGELFF. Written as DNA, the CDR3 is TGTGCCAGCAGCCCGACAGAGCCACCCGGGGAGCTGTTTTTT.

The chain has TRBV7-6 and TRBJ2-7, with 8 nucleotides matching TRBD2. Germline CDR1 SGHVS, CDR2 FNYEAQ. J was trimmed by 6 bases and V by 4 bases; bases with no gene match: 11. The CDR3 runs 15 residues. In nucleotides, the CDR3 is TGTGCCAGCAGCTCTGGAACGGGGACTAGAACCGAGCAGTACTTC. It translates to CASSSGTGTRTEQYF.

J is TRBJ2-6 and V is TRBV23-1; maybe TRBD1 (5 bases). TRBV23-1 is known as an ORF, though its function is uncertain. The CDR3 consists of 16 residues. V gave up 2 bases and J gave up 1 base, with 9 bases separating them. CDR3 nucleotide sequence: TGCGCCAGCAGTCAAGCCTCAGGGTCTGGGGCCAACGTCCTGACTTTC. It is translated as CASSQASGSGANVLTF.

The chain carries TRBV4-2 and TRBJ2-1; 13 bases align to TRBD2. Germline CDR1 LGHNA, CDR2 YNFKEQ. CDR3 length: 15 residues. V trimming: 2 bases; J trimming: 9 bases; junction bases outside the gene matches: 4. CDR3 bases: TGTGCCAGCAGCCAACCCGGGACTAGCGGGACTGAGCAGTTCTTC. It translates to CASSQPGTSGTEQFF.

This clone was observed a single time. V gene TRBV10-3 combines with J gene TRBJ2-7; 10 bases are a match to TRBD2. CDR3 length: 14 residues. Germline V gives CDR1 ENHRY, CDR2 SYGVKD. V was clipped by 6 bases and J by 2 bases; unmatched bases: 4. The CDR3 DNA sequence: TGTGCCATCAGGGCTAGCGGGGGTCCCTACGAGCAGTACTTC. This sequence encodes CAIRASGGPYEQYF.

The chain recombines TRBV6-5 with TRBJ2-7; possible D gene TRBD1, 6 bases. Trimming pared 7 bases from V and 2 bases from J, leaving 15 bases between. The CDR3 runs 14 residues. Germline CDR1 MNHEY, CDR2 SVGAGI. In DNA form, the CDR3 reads TGTGCCAGCAAGCAGGGGTGGGGAACCTACGAGCAGTACTTC. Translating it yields CASKQGWGTYEQYF.

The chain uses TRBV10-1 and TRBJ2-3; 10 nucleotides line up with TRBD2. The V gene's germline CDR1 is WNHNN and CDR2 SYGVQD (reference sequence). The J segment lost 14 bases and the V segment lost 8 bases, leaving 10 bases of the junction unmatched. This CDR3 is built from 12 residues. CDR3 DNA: TGCGCCAGCGGGAGGACTAGCGGTTCTCTGTATTTT. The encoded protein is CASGRTSGSLYF.

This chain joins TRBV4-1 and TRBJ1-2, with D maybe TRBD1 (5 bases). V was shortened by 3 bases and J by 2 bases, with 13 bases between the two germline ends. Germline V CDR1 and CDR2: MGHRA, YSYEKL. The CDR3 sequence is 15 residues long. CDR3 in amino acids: CASSQMEGLNYGYTF. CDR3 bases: TGCGCCAGCAGCCAGATGGAGGGGCTCAACTATGGCTACACCTTC.

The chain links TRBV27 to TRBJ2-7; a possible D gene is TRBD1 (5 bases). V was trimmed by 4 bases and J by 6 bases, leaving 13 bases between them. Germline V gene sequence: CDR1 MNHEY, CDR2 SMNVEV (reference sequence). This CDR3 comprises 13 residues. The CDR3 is CASSYDSSGEQYF. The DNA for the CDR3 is TGTGCCAGCAGTTATGACAGTTCGGGCGAGCAGTACTTC.

CDR3 DNA sequence: TGTGCCAGCAGTTACTCGACAGGGCCTAATGAAAAACTGTTTTTT. Translating it yields CASSYSTGPNEKLFF. The chain joins TRBV6-5 to TRBJ1-4; 7 bases are shared with TRBD1. V dropped 0 bases and J dropped 3; count of bases not matched to a gene: 1. The CDR3 covers 15 residues. CDR1 is MNHEY and CDR2 is SVGAGI in the germline V gene.

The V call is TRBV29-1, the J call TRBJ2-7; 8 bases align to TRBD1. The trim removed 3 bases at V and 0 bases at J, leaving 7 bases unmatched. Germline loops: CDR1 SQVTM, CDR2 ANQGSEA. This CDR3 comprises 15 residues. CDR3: CSVEGGQDDSYEQYF. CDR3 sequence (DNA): TGCAGCGTTGAGGGGGGACAGGACGACTCCTACGAGCAGTACTTC.

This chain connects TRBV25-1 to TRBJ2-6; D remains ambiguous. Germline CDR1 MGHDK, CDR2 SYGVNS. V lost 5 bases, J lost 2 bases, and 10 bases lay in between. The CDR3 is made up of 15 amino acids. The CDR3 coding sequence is TGTGCCAGCAGTCCAGCCCGGGCTGGGGCCAACGTCCTGACTTTC. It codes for CASSPARAGANVLTF.

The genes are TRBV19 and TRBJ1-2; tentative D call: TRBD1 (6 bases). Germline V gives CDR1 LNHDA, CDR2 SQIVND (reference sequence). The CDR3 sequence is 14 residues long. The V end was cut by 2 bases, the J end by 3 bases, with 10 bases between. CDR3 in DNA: TGTGCCAGTAGTATAAGGGGGGGCTACTATGGCTACACCTTC. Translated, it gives CASSIRGGYYGYTF.